Each of the 29 T cell receptor beta chains below was sequenced from the same sample in a study of T cells in Graves' hyperthyroidism and ophthalmopathy. From RNA transcripts, TCR beta CDR3 regions were amplified. First-round RT-PCR targeting the TCR CDR3 was performed with the HTBI primer set. TCRdb called the multiplex PCR reads again in MiXCR, with one record for every CDR3 protein. The repertoire consists of about 250,000 distinct CDR3 sequences, with roughly 20% occurring once and the leading ten covering roughly 60%. The sequenced sample was blood. The receptor set was obtained from a man aged 25-40 years with Graves' ophthalmopathy.

This clonotype has a single count. This chain uses TRBV2 with TRBJ2-7; D is tentatively TRBD1 or TRBD2 (5 bases each). With 7 bases removed from V and 3 bases from J, the gap between germline ends came to 16 bases. This CDR3 spans 14 amino acids. Germline values: CDR1 SNHLY, CDR2 FYNNEI. DNA for the CDR3: TGTGCCAGCAATGCCGGGACGGGCAACTACGAGCAGTACTTC. It encodes CASNAGTGNYEQYF. The full variable domain, with the rest looked up from reference TRBV2 and TRBJ2-7, is EPEVTQTPSHQVTQMGQEVILRCVPISNHLYFYWYRQILGQKVEFLVSFYNNEISEKSEIFDDQFSVERPDGSNFTLKIRSTKLEDSAMYFCASNAGTGNYEQYFGPGTRLTVT.

The V and J genes are TRBV9 and TRBJ2-4; TRBD2 matches at 14 bases. Germline V gives CDR1 SGDLS, CDR2 YYNGEE. V shed 0 bases, J shed 0 bases, and the junction held 8 bases outside the gene matches. This CDR3 comprises 20 residues. As DNA, the CDR3 is TGTGCCAGCAGCGTAGACGCGGGACTAGCGGGAGTCGGAGCCAAAAACATTCAGTACTTC. Translating it yields CASSVDAGLAGVGAKNIQYF.

This clonotype was seen ten or more times. This chain connects TRBV7-9 to TRBJ2-7; no clear D gene. The CDR3 spans 11 residues. Germline V gives CDR1 SEHNR, CDR2 FQNEAQ (reference sequence). V lost 5 bases and J lost 7, with 9 bases in between. The CDR3 spells CASSPEWEQYF. For the CDR3, the DNA is TGTGCCAGCAGCCCGGAGTGGGAGCAGTACTTC.

This clonotype turned up a few times. This rearrangement joins TRBV5-1 to TRBJ2-2; TRBD1 matches at 9 bases. This CDR3 is 14 amino acids long. Unmatched junction bases numbered 3, after V lost 4 bases and J lost 5 bases. Germline V gene sequence: CDR1 SGHRS, CDR2 YFSETQ. CDR3 amino acids: CASSRDRETGELFF. Here the CDR3 DNA reads TGCGCCAGCAGCCGGGACAGGGAAACCGGGGAGCTGTTTTTT.

This clonotype has a count of ten or more. The chain carries TRBV5-1 and TRBJ1-4; no definite D call. V was shortened by 0 bases and J by 5 bases, with 8 bases between the two germline ends. From germline, CDR1 is SGHRS and CDR2 YFSETQ. The CDR3 has 14 residues. The CDR3 reads CASSLDGANEKLFF. For the CDR3, the DNA is TGCGCCAGCAGCTTGGACGGAGCGAATGAAAAACTGTTTTTT.

The chain uses TRBV12-3 or TRBV12-4 and TRBJ2-1; 11 bases match TRBD2. The V gene end was trimmed by 5 bases and the J gene end by 7 bases; junction bases not matched to a gene: 7. The CDR3 has 15 residues. DNA for the CDR3: TGTGCCAGCAGTCGACTACTAGCGGGAGTGAATGAGCAGTTCTTC. Protein: CASSRLLAGVNEQFF.

The CDR3 loop reads CASSGRVGYTF. CDR3 bases: TGTGCCAGCAGTGGAAGGGTCGGCTACACCTTC. The chain links TRBV6-1 to TRBJ1-2; D call uncertain. CDR3 length: 11 amino acids. V lost 4 bases and J 8 bases, leaving 8 bases between the germline ends. Germline values: CDR1 MNHNS, CDR2 SASEGT.

This clonotype showed up just a few times. The V and J genes are TRBV6-1 and TRBJ1-4; D unresolved. CDR1 and CDR2 from the germline V gene are MNHNS and SASEGT. With 6 bases removed from V and 8 bases from J, the gap between germline ends came to 10 bases. There are 12 residues in the CDR3. In DNA, the CDR3 is TGTGCCAGCAGCGGGCCGAGGGAAAAACTGTTTTTT. Residues: CASSGPREKLFF.

The CDR3: CASSLNPLGSEAFF. CDR3 DNA: TGTGCCAGCAGCTTAAATCCCCTGGGGTCTGAAGCTTTCTTT. J is TRBJ1-1 and V is TRBV7-8; no clear D. CDR3 length equals 14 residues. Trimming cost V 2 bases and J 6 bases, with 13 bases left between them. CDR1 is SGHVS and CDR2 is FQNEAQ in the germline V gene.

There are a few counts of this clonotype. This sequence joins TRBV11-1 and TRBJ2-7, with 7 bases fitting TRBD2. The CDR3 sequence is 17 residues long. Per the germline V gene, CDR1 is SGHAT and CDR2 is FQDESV (reference sequence). The junction had 14 bases not matched to a gene; V was cut back by 4 bases and J by 2 bases. Here the CDR3 reads CASSSGLSRELPYEQYF. CDR3 nucleotide sequence: TGTGCCAGCAGCTCGGGACTATCGCGGGAGTTACCCTACGAGCAGTACTTC.

The chain employs TRBV5-1 and TRBJ1-1, with D unresolved. The CDR3 has 16 residues. Trimming left V 2 bases short and J 0 bases short, with 14 bases between. The V gene's germline CDR1 is SGHRS and CDR2 YFSETQ. The DNA of the CDR3 is TGCGCCAGCAGCTTCGGGCCTTCGGGTGTGAACACTGAAGCTTTCTTT. This codes for CASSFGPSGVNTEAFF.

This clonotype was counted between two and nine times. V gene TRBV15 combines with J gene TRBJ1-1; unclear D gene. The CDR3 runs 13 residues. With 1 base removed from V and 1 base from J, the gap between germline ends came to 4 bases. The V gene's germline CDR1 is LNHNV and CDR2 YYDKDF (reference sequence). The CDR3 loop reads CATSRGQNTEAFF. CDR3 nucleotide sequence: TGTGCCACCAGCAGAGGCCAGAACACTGAAGCTTTCTTT.

There are a few counts of this clonotype. The V gene is TRBV28, the J gene TRBJ2-3; tentative D call: TRBD1 (6 bases). V lost 4 bases and J 3 bases, leaving 26 bases between the germline ends. The CDR3 sequence is 19 residues long. Germline CDR1 is MDHEN and CDR2 is SYDVKM. CDR3 sequence reads: CASSSLPSVTGPSTDTQYF. The CDR3 DNA reads as TGTGCCAGCAGTTCCCTCCCCTCGGTGACAGGACCGTCAACAGATACGCAGTATTTT.

This clonotype was observed a handful of times. V gene TRBV2 combines with J gene TRBJ2-7; TRBD1 is a possible D gene (6 bases). The germline gives CDR1 SNHLY, CDR2 FYNNEI. This CDR3 has 11 residues. Trimming left V 6 bases short and J 7 bases short, with 10 bases between. CDR3 in DNA: TGTGCCAGCAGGCAGGGGTCGGAGCAGTACTTC. Its translation is CASRQGSEQYF. The full variable domain, in which reference TRBV2 and TRBJ2-7 provide the parts outside the CDR3, is EPEVTQTPSHQVTQMGQEVILRCVPISNHLYFYWYRQILGQKVEFLVSFYNNEISEKSEIFDDQFSVERPDGSNFTLKIRSTKLEDSAMYFCASRQGSEQYFGPGTRLTVT.

This rearrangement joins TRBV4-2 to TRBJ2-7; TRBD1 matches at 9 bases. Germline assignment: CDR1 LGHNA and CDR2 YNFKEQ. CDR3 length: 16 residues. V shed 1 base and J 1 base; nucleotides not matched to a gene: 5. CDR3 coding DNA: TGTGCCAGCAGCCAAGCCGGGACAGGGCAGTCCTACGAGCAGTACTTC. Translating it yields CASSQAGTGQSYEQYF.

V is TRBV6-1 and J is TRBJ2-6, with TRBD2 as a possible D gene (6 bases). V lost 6 bases and J lost 0, with 12 bases in between. This CDR3 is built from 16 residues. The germline CDR1 and CDR2 sequences are MNHNS and SASEGT. CDR3 sequence reads: CASSVTAGSGANVLTF. CDR3 coding DNA: TGTGCCAGCAGCGTTACAGCGGGCTCTGGGGCCAACGTCCTGACTTTC.

This clonotype was counted between two and nine times. The V and J genes are TRBV20-1 and TRBJ1-1; D gene ambiguous. CDR3 size: 12 residues. V lost 6 bases and J 7 bases, leaving 15 bases between the germline ends. CDR1 is DFQATT and CDR2 is SNEGSKA in the germline V gene (reference sequence). The DNA of the CDR3 is TGCAGTGCGGTCGCAGCCGTGGTTGAAGCTTTCTTT. Translating it yields CSAVAAVVEAFF.

The rearrangement joins TRBV12-3 or TRBV12-4 to TRBJ1-6; a weak D match, TRBD1 (5 bases). CDR3 size: 14 residues. V was clipped by 7 bases and J by 4 bases, with 11 bases between them. The CDR3 DNA reads TGTGCCAGCAATTACCAGGGTTATAATTCACCCCTCCACTTT. Translated: CASNYQGYNSPLHF.

In this sample, this clonotype turned up many times. The chain has TRBV7-2 and TRBJ1-1; the D gene is possibly TRBD1 (6 bases). Deletions cut 2 bases from V and 5 bases from J, with 12 bases between. Germline-derived CDR1 and CDR2 are SGHTA and FQGNSA. The CDR3 is 14 amino acids. CDR3 sequence (DNA): TGTGCCAGCAGCTTATTTGAGGGGGGTACTGAAGCTTTCTTT. Translating gives CASSLFEGGTEAFF.

The sample holds a few counts of this clonotype. CDR3 DNA: TGCAGTGCTAGATTTTCTAGCGGGAGCTATGAGCAGTTCTTC. Encoded protein: CSARFSSGSYEQFF. V and J are TRBV20-1 and TRBJ2-1; 10 nucleotides line up with TRBD2. The CDR3 has 14 amino acids. With 2 bases clipped from V and 8 bases from J, the junction kept 6 bases outside the gene matches. Germline V gene lookup returns CDR1 DFQATT and CDR2 SNEGSKA (reference sequence).

This clonotype has ten or more counts. J is TRBJ1-1 and V is TRBV11-2; D is undetermined. CDR1 is SGHAT and CDR2 is FQNNGV in the germline V gene. With 2 bases removed from V and 7 bases from J, the gap between germline ends came to 17 bases. The CDR3 totals 15 residues. The CDR3, as DNA: TGTGCCAGCAGCTTACCGCCCGAGGGCCTCGGTGAAGCTTTCTTT. Amino acids: CASSLPPEGLGEAFF.

This clonotype was seen a handful of times. The chain recombines TRBV28 with TRBJ2-7; D is perhaps TRBD1 (6 bases). The CDR3 contains 14 residues. Germline CDR1 reads MDHEN; CDR2 reads SYDVKM. Trimming removed 4 bases at V and 7 bases at J, with 17 bases between. The CDR3 reads CASSSQGPAWEQYF. The DNA for the CDR3 is TGTGCCAGCAGTTCGCAGGGGCCCGCTTGGGAGCAGTACTTC.

This clonotype was detected many times. This rearrangement joins TRBV3-1 to TRBJ2-7, with 9 positions matching TRBD2. With V trimmed by 1 base and J by 7 bases, 14 bases remained unmatched. Germline V CDR1 and CDR2: LGHDT, YNNKEL (reference sequence). The CDR3 covers 17 residues. The CDR3 nucleotides are TGTGCCAGCAGCCAAGGCCTGTTACTAGCGGGTGCAGGTGAGCAGTACTTC. Translated: CASSQGLLLAGAGEQYF.

This clonotype was detected many times. The rearrangement uses TRBV11-2 and TRBJ2-1, with TRBD2 identical over 7 bases. Germline CDR1 SGHAT, CDR2 FQNNGV. This CDR3 is 13 amino acids long. The junction had 7 bases not matched to a gene; V was cut back by 5 bases and J by 9 bases. CDR3 coding DNA: TGTGCCAGCAGCGGGGTATTAGCGGGTGAGCAGTTCTTC. Translating it yields CASSGVLAGEQFF.

This clonotype was seen only a few times. The chain employs TRBV5-5 and TRBJ1-2; D gene ambiguous. Germline loops: CDR1 SGHKS, CDR2 YYEKEE (reference sequence). This CDR3 has 17 residues. Trimming pared 2 bases from V and 4 bases from J, leaving 21 bases between. The CDR3 DNA reads TGTGCCAGCAGCTTTGGTCCGGGTCAATGGCTCCTCTATGGCTACACCTTC. Amino acid sequence: CASSFGPGQWLLYGYTF.

This clonotype was seen only a few times. As DNA, the CDR3 is TGTGCCACGACTAGCGGGAGAACCAACACCGGGGAGCTGTTTTTT. Its protein is CATTSGRTNTGELFF. This chain uses TRBV27 with TRBJ2-2; 12 bases line up with TRBD2. J was trimmed by 2 bases and V by 10 bases; bases with no gene match: 5. The CDR3 has 15 amino acids. Germline CDR1 MNHEY, CDR2 SMNVEV (reference sequence).

The table lists this clonotype with a few counts. The gene calls are TRBV9 and TRBJ2-2; 7 nucleotides align to TRBD2. This CDR3 has 14 residues. From germline, CDR1 is SGDLS and CDR2 YYNGEE. Trimming at V came to 4 bases and at J to 0 bases, leaving 0 bases not matched to a gene. The CDR3 region has the DNA TGTGCCAGCAGCCGGGAGGCGAACACCGGGGAGCTGTTTTTT. Amino acid sequence: CASSREANTGELFF.

The rearrangement uses TRBV28 and TRBJ2-2; D is undetermined. The V end lost 1 base, the J end lost 4 bases, and 4 bases lay between the germline ends. CDR1 is MDHEN and CDR2 is SYDVKM in the germline V gene. The CDR3 is 13 residues long. The CDR3 DNA follows: TGTGCCAGCAGTTTATACACCACCGGGGAGCTGTTTTTT. Protein sequence: CASSLYTTGELFF. Looking up the rest from reference TRBV28 and TRBJ2-2 gives the full variable domain: DVKVTQSSRYLVKRTGEKVFLECVQDMDHENMFWYRQDPGLGLRLIYFSYDVKMKEKGDIPEGYSVSREKKERFSLILESASTNQTSMYLCASSLYTTGELFFGEGSRLTVL.

The genes are TRBV7-2 and TRBJ2-7, with 12 bases identical to TRBD2. Germline V gene sequence: CDR1 SGHTA, CDR2 FQGNSA. The CDR3 length is 15 residues. With 4 bases clipped from V and 4 bases from J, the junction kept 5 bases outside the gene matches. CDR3 bases: TGTGCCAGCAGCTCGACTAGCGGGAGAGGATACGAGCAGTACTTC. This encodes CASSSTSGRGYEQYF.